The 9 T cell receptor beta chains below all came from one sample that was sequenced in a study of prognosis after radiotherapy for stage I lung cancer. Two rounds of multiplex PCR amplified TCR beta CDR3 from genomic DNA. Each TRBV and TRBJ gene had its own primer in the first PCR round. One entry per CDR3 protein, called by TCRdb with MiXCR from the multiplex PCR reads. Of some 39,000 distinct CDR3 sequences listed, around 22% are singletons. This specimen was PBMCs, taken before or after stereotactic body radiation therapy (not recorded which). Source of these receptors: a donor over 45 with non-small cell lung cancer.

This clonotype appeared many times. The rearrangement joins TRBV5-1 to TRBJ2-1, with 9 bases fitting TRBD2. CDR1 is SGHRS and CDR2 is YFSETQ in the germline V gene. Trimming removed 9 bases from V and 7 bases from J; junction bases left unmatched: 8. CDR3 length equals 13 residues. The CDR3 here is CATSGSGGNEQFF. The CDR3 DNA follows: TGCGCCACCTCGGGTAGCGGGGGTAATGAGCAGTTCTTC.

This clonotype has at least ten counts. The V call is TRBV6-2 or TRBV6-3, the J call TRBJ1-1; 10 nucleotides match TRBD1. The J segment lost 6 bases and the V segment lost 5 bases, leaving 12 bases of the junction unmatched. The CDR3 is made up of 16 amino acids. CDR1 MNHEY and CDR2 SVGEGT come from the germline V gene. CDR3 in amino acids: CASSTPGQGTEAEAFF. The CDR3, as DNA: TGTGCCAGCAGTACGCCGGGACAGGGGACGGAGGCTGAAGCTTTCTTT.

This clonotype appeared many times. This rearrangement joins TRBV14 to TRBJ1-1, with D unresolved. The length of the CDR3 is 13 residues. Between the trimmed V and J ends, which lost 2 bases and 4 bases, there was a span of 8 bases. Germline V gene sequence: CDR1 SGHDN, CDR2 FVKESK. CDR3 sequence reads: CASSQRGSTEAFF. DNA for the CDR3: TGTGCCAGCAGCCAACGGGGTAGCACTGAAGCTTTCTTT.

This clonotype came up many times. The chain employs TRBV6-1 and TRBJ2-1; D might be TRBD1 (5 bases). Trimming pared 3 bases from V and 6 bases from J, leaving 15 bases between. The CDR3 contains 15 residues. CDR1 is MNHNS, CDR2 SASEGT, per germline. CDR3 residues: CASSDRQGWSNEQFF. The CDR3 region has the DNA TGTGCCAGCAGTGATAGGCAGGGTTGGTCCAATGAGCAGTTCTTC.

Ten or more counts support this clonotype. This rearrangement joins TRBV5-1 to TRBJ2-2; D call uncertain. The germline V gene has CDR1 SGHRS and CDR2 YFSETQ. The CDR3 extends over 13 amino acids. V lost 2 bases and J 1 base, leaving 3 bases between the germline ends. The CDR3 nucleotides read TGCGCCAGCAGCTTAGTGAACACCGGGGAGCTGTTTTTT. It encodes CASSLVNTGELFF.

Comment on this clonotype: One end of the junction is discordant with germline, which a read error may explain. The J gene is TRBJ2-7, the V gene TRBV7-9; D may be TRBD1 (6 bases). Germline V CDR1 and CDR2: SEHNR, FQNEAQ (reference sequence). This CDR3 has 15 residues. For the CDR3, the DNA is TGTGCTAGCACCCACTGGCAGGGGACCTCCTACGAGCAGTACTTC. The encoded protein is CASTHWQGTSYEQYF. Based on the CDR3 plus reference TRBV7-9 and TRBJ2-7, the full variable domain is DTGVSQNPRHKITKRGQNVTFRCDPISEHNRLYWYRQTLGQGPEFLTYFQNEAQLEKSRLLSDRFSAERPKGSFSTLEIQRTEQGDSAMYLCASTHWQGTSYEQYFGPGTRLTVT.

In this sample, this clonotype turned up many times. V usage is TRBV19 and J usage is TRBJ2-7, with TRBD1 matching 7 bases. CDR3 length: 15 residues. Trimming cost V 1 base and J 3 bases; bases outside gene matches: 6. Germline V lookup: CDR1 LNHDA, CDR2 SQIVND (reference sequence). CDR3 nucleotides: TGTGCCAGTAGTATAGGGACAGGCCGCCTCTACGAGCAGTACTTC. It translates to CASSIGTGRLYEQYF.

The CDR3 DNA sequence: TGTGCCAGCAGTTACAAGGGCGGCTGGGCCGCCTACGAGCAGTACTTC. Protein: CASSYKGGWAAYEQYF. The V call is TRBV6-2 or TRBV6-3, the J call TRBJ2-7; D call uncertain. Per germline, CDR1 MNHEY and CDR2 SVGEGT. V was clipped by 2 bases and J by 2 bases, with 16 bases between them. CDR3 length: 16 residues.

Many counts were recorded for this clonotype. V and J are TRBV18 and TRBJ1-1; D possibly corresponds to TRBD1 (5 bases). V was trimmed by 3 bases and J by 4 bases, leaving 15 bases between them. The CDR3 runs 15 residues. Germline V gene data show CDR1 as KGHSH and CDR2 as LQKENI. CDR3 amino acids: CASSPMFQGGTEAFF. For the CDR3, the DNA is TGTGCCAGCTCACCGATGTTTCAGGGTGGCACTGAAGCTTTCTTT.